This T cell receptor (beta chain) was obtained from a study of immune evolution from preneoplasia to lung adenocarcinoma. Looking at the study overall: HLA loss of heterozygosity: roughly 7.5% AIS, over 12% MIA, approximately 35% ADC, none AAH.

Comment on this clone: Its specificity is not known.

Each case's diagnosis was confirmed by two pathologists on H&E. Findings and limits, study-wide: From normal lung to invasive adenocarcinoma, top clone frequencies appeared to decrease. Clonality was highest in normal lung, lower in later-stage lesions apparently.

This CDR3 has 14 amino acids. With V trimmed by 3 bases and J by 0 bases, 4 bases remained unmatched. Germline loops: CDR1 GTSNPN, CDR2 SVGIG (reference sequence). The data were produced by immunoSEQ multiplex PCR, yet TCRdb's version contains in-frame clones alone and is incomplete. Here the sample spans 9,500 to 10,000 clones, around four fifths being singletons. The receptor was isolated from a person aged 70 to 79 with lung adenocarcinoma. Some clones in this sample may be carry-over from other donors' samples. The sample was FFPE minimally invasive lung adenocarcinoma tissue. V and J are TRBV30 and TRBJ1-1; TRBD1 agrees at 7 bases. In nucleotides, the CDR3 is TGTGCCTGGAGCAAGACAGGGTTGAACACTGAAGCTTTCTTT. This gives the protein CAWSKTGLNTEAFF.